This T cell receptor (beta chain) was found in a study of blood T cell repertoires in COVID-19. Clones were read by immunoSEQ multiplex PCR, and TCRdb kept only the in-frame ones, dropping some. The sample yields more than 150,000 clones, roughly 80% seen once. In its sample, this clone was seen many times. The ends lost 8 bases at V and 1 base at J; junction bases unmatched: 4. This CDR3 comprises 14 residues. Germline assignment: CDR1 MNHEY and CDR2 SMNVEV (reference sequence). The source of this sequence is a woman older than 75 with COVID-19, enrolled during active disease. This chain joins TRBV27 and TRBJ2-3, with 9 bases identical to TRBD1. Specimen: peripheral blood. CDR3 residues: CASGDRAGTDTQYF. CDR3 DNA sequence: TGTGCCAGCGGGGACAGGGCGGGCACAGATACGCAGTATTTT.